A selection of T cell receptor beta chains follows, all from one sample in a study of shared clonotypes between healthy human individuals. Profiled with immunoSEQ multiplex PCR; TCRdb holds only in-frame clones, not every one. The repertoire holds more than 900,000 clones, about four fifths seen once, with roughly 0.55% in the top ten. Input material: memory CD4+ T cells from PBMCs. The receptors stem from a man aged 18 to 29 in good health. Some clones in this sample may be carry-over from other donors' samples. Each CDR3 is given with its conserved first and last residue. D genes are given only for firm matches. Clone size appears in some rows only: once, few, many, or a class for an expanded clone.

- | - | TRBJ2-7 | TRBV7-3 | TGTGCCAGCAGCTTAGGGACGTCACCTAACGAGCAGTACTTC | CASSLGTSPNEQYF
- | - | TRBJ2-3 | TRBV2 | TGTGCCAGCATTCGGTCCCTTAGCACAGATACGCAGTATTTT | CASIRSLSTDTQYF
- | - | TRBJ1-2 | TRBV4-2 | TGTGCCAGCAGCCAAGACAGGGTTGGTGGCTACACCTTC | CASSQDRVGGYTF
- | - | TRBJ1-2 | TRBV28 | TGTGCCAGCAGTTACGACATATCGGACTATGGCTACACCTTC | CASSYDISDYGYTF
- | - | TRBJ1-4 | TRBV5-6 | TGTGCCAGCAGCCCCGGACAGTCCCGGGGGCCGGAAAAACTGTTTTTT | CASSPGQSRGPEKLFF
- | - | TRBJ2-3 | TRBV6-5 | TGTGCCAGCAGTTACTCGAGGGCCACAGATACGCAGTATTTT | CASSYSRATDTQYF
- | - | TRBJ2-3 | TRBV10-3 | TGTGCCATCAGTCGATCAGATACGCAGTATTTT | CAISRSDTQYF
- | - | TRBJ1-5 | TRBV30 | TGTGCCTGGATAGGTGGGGCTCAGCCCCAGCATTTT | CAWIGGAQPQHF
- | - | TRBJ2-7 | TRBV6-1 | TGTGCCAGCAGTGAAGCGCTGAATAGCGAGCAGTACTTC | CASSEALNSEQYF
- | - | TRBJ1-1 | TRBV6-5 | TGTGCCAGCAGTCCCCCCGGACAGTCTGAAGCTTTCTTT | CASSPPGQSEAFF
- | - | TRBJ2-6 | TRBV29-1 | TGCAGCGTTGGTGCGCCTGGGGCCAACGTCCTGACTTTC | CSVGAPGANVLTF
TRBD2 | once | TRBJ2-1 | TRBV7-7 | TGTGCCAGCAGCGTAGCTAGCGGCGAGAATGAGCAGTTCTTC | CASSVASGENEQFF
TRBD1 | - | TRBJ2-7 | TRBV20-1 | TGCAGTGCTGGGGACAGCTACGAGCAGTACTTC | CSAGDSYEQYF
TRBD2 | - | TRBJ2-2 | TRBV12-5 | TGTGCTAGTGGTGCCTGGACTAGCGGGAGCGGCACCGGGGAGCTGTTTTTT | CASGAWTSGSGTGELFF
- | - | TRBJ2-7 | TRBV10-3 | TGTGCCACCCAGGGAAGCTCCTACGAGCAGTACTTC | CATQGSSYEQYF
TRBD1 | - | TRBJ2-7 | TRBV10-2 | TGCGCCAGCAGCACAACAGGGGGCACGGTGGGAGAGCAGTACTTC | CASSTTGGTVGEQYF
- | medium-sized | TRBJ1-1 | TRBV29-1 | TGCAGCGCCTCTGCGGGGTGGGCCATGAACACTGAAGCTTTCTTT | CSASAGWAMNTEAFF
- | few | TRBJ1-3 | TRBV11-2 | TGTGCCAGCAGCACCACTGGGACCATATATTTT | CASSTTGTIYF